This T cell receptor beta chain was identified during a study of blood T cell repertoires in COVID-19. The overall study: T cells, B-cell-depleted T cells, or PBMCs supplied cDNA or gDNA.

Trimming took off 1 base at V and 4 bases at J, with 11 bases between the two ends. This CDR3 has 14 residues. The V gene's germline CDR1 is GTSNPN and CDR2 SVGIG (reference sequence). Measured with immunoSEQ multiplex PCR; TCRdb has only the in-frame clones, and not every one. Counted here are 210,000 or so clones, around nine tenths occurring once; the ten biggest clones make up roughly 12%. This chain uses TRBV30 with TRBJ2-1; maybe TRBD2 (6 bases). The sequenced sample consisted of peripheral blood. The sequence was obtained from a woman under 30 who had recovered from COVID-19. The CDR3 DNA reads as TGTGCCTGGAGTGCTCCGGGACTGTACAATGAGCAGTTCTTC. Translating it yields CAWSAPGLYNEQFF.